This T cell receptor beta chain was sequenced for a study of post-analysis software for immune sequencing data. Across the whole study: The patients showed relapsing-remitting, secondary progressive and progressive-relapsing multiple sclerosis courses.

There are a few counts of this clonotype. Its target is not known. Libraries were made from TCR beta cDNA, and they carried unique molecular identifiers. With about 0.9 to 11 million T cells as the source, some 510,000 cDNA molecules resulted. MiXCR, run by TCRdb on the PCR reads, gives a single entry per CDR3 protein. The sample has roughly 430,000 distinct CDR3 sequences, approximately 37% seen once. V lost 5 bases and J lost 4; bases outside the gene matches: 28. Germline assignment: CDR1 SGHAT and CDR2 FQDESV (reference sequence). The CDR3 is made up of 21 amino acids. The study, taken as a whole, reports: With F measure, samples from one preparation batch clustered together strongly. For normalized Chao1 diversity, multiple sclerosis patients scored significantly lower than controls did. Higher frequency in patients than in controls was seen for roughly five TRBV segments, with TRBV5-6, TRBV5-1 and TRBV20-1 among them.

This chain uses TRBV11-1 with TRBJ2-7; 8 positions agree with TRBD1. What was sequenced was blood. The source of this sequence is a girl aged 2 to 10 with multiple sclerosis. DNA of the CDR3: TGTGCCAGCAGCCCGCGATTCCCCAAATCCGGACAGGGAGCAATTTGGTACGAGCAGTACTTC. It specifies CASSPRFPKSGQGAIWYEQYF. The whole variable domain, remainder taken from reference TRBV11-1 and TRBJ2-7, is EAEVAQSPRYKITEKSQAVAFWCDPISGHATLYWYRQILGQGPELLVQFQDESVVDDSQLPKDRFSAERLKGVDSTLKIQPAELGDSAMYLCASSPRFPKSGQGAIWYEQYFGPGTRLTVT.